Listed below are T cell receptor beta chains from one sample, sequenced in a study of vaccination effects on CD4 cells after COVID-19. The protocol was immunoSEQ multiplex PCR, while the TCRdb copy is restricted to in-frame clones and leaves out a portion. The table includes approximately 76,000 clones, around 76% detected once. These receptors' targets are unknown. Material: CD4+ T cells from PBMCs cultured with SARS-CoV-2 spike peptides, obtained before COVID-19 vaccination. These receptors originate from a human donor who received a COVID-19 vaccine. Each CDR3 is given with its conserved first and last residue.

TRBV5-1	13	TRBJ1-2	CASSPSRDYGYTF
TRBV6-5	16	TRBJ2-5	CASSYSGGPYQETQYF
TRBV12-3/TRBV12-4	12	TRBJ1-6	CASSPGYTPLHF
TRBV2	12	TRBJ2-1	CASSGPGNEQFF
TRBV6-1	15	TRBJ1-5	CASSEIGISNQPQHF
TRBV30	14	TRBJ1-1	CAWGVGREDTEAFF
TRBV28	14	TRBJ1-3	CASSPTYSGNTIYF
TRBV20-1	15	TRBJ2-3	CSASSGGGARDTQYF
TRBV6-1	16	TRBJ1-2	CASSGTRGAANYGYTF
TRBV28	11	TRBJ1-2	CASSPTGNRHF